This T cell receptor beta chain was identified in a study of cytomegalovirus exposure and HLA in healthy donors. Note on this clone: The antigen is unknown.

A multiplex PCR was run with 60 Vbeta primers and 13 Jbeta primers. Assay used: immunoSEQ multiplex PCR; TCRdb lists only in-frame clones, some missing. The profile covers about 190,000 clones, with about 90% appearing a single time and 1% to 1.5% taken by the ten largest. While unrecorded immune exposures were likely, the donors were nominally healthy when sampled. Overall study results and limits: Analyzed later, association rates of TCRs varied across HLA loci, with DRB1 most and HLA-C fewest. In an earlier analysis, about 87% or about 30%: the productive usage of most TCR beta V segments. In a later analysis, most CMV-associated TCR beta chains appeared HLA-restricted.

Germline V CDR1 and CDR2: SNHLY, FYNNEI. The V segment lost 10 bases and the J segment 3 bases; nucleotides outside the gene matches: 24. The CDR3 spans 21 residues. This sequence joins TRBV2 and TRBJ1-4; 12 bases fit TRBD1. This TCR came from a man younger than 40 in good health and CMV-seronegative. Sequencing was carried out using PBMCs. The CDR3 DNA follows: TGTGCCACCGCCATTACCCCTACGGGACAGGGGGCAAATTGGGCTAATGAAAAACTGTTTTTT. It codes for CATAITPTGQGANWANEKLFF.